This TCR beta chain stems from a study of CD8+ T cells in alopecia areata (dated by TCRdb to between 2017 and 2018). Concerning the study at large: Treated patients were enrolled in an open-label pilot trial of oral tofacitinib at 5 to 10 mg twice daily for moderate-to-severe alopecia areata. The RNA source kit depended on sample type: the PAXgene miRNA kit for fixed scalp, the miRNeasy kit for PBMCs, and the RNeasy kit for mouse skin. Patients received tofacitinib for 6 to 18 months and were then followed off drug for 6 months to check for delayed response and recurrence. In humans, TCRbeta sequencing was performed on scalp tissue and on sorted CD4+ and CD8+ peripheral blood T cells from healthy controls and from patients with patchy or totalis/universalis alopecia areata. Patients on tofacitinib were biopsied at baseline and after 4 and 24 weeks of treatment, and several of the patients also had a later scalp biopsy. To study T cell clonal expansion in alopecia areata, the researchers applied high-throughput TCRbeta sequencing to both the C3H/HeJ mouse model and human patients. Scalp clonality was compared among normal scalp (n=4), patchy alopecia areata scalp (n=8), and alopecia totalis/universalis scalp (n=8). TCRbeta CDR3 regions were amplified by immunoSEQ multiplex PCR with 35 Vbeta forward and 13 Jbeta reverse primers. What the research found in general, with its limitations: Lesional scalp, especially in alopecia totalis/universalis, showed higher clonality and more expanded CD8+ clones than normal scalp, suggesting antigenic drive. Unlike mouse skin, where gammadelta T cells dominate, normal human skin contains resident alphabeta T cells that get sequenced too, which complicates analysis of the scalp TCR repertoire. Compared with mice, TCR sequences shared between patients were less clear, possibly partly because of HLA diversity across the patient population.

The library was prepared using the immunoSEQ multiplex PCR assay. To provide template for TCR sequencing, every sample had RNA extracted and reverse transcribed into cDNA. SuperScript III was used for first-strand cDNA synthesis, primed with a 2:1 mix of oligo-dT and random hexamers. Amplification bias was assessed with a synthetic immune receptor repertoire, and residual bias was removed computationally. Regarding the original processing steps: Raw reads were preprocessed for error removal, and CDR3 was defined according to IMGT conventions as running from the conserved cysteine to phenylalanine. To get clonality, Shannon entropy was normalized by log2 of the number of productive unique TCRs and the result was subtracted from 1. Whether scalp clones were CD4 or CD8 was inferred by matching scalp TCRbeta sequences against CD4 and CD8 repertoires sorted from blood. TCRdb retrieved this table from immuneACCESS and kept in-frame rearrangements only. Not all clones are present; in checked studies, unresolved V genes account for under half, and no reason is known for the remainder. That table supplies the V and J calls and clone size; D and trimming were determined from the DNA. Within this sample are approximately 59,000 clones, with roughly half of them counted one time only. The top ten clones comprise roughly 15% of the sample.

Sample time point, as interpreted from the label and publication: baseline before oral tofacitinib. Lesional scalp punch biopsies and peripheral blood were collected from alopecia areata patients. PBMCs were isolated by density centrifugation and stained for CD3, CD4 and CD8, and CD4+ and CD8+ T cells were sorted on a FACSAria. The cysteine opens and the phenylalanine closes a CDR3 of 17 amino acids. Just the 51-base CDR3 DNA is kept, in frame starting at base 1. In the germline V gene (reference sequence), CDR1 corresponds to SEHNR and CDR2 to FQNEAQ. The junction carries 18 bases between V and J, which are trimmed by 4 bases and 3 bases respectively. Turning to this clone: This receptor's antigen is unknown. No base quality values were provided; no much bigger clone lies one nucleotide off.

The chain uses TRBV7-9 and TRBJ1-4; the D gene lacks a confident call. The receptor was isolated from a human donor with alopecia areata. Sequenced here: CD8+ T cells sorted from blood, sampled at week 0. The CDR3 loop reads CASSSPIDRSANEKLFF. The nucleotide sequence reads as follows: TGTGCCAGCAGCTCCCCGATTGATAGGTCAGCTAATGAAAAACTGTTTTTT.